This is a list of T cell receptor beta chains from one sample in a study of T-cell memory formation after mild COVID-19. TCRdb passed the 5' RACE reads through MiXCR, listing each CDR3 protein once. The table has under 650,000 distinct CDR3 sequences, under 20% seen once. Sequencing was performed on PBMCs or a T cell subset sorted from them (not recorded which). All receptors derive from an adult woman who had mild COVID-19 (a few samples of this study predate the infection). Cell type and time point are not known. CDR3s leave out the opening cysteine and the closing phenylalanine or tryptophan. D genes are given only for firm matches. The size field is filled for only some rows; it gives once, few, many or a size class.

d_call clone_size v_call cdr3_aa
TRBD1 - TRBV19 ASSSLWGTGASRDGYT
TRBD2 - TRBV7-2 ASSLHARLATSTDTQY
TRBD1 few TRBV24-1 ATSVGTGTAEQF
TRBD1 - TRBV14 ASSRNYRQGYSYEQY
- - TRBV7-2 ASSLLRPYEQY
- few TRBV11-2 ASSSIDGPLGLGQY
- - TRBV6-1 ASSEQPNSYGYT
TRBD1 few TRBV5-6 ASSFGTGQETQY
- few TRBV12-3/TRBV12-4 ASSFVRSGEKLF
- - TRBV6-5 ASSYSAGAYGYT
TRBD1 few TRBV12-3/TRBV12-4 ASSLGTGGIETQY
- - TRBV12-3/TRBV12-4 ASSPERQGGTDTQY
- - TRBV20-1 SARGGGYETQY
- few TRBV3-1 ASSQVWRGPSEEQF
- many TRBV7-2 ASSLVWNTEAF
- - TRBV29-1 SVEPRQTNTEAF
- few TRBV11-2 ASSLDISSEAF
TRBD1 many TRBV7-9 ASSRTGPSYGYT
TRBD2 - TRBV6-2/TRBV6-3 ASIHGGSGANVLT
- few TRBV7-9 ASSLSGGGGYT
- - TRBV6-2/TRBV6-3 ASSYVGEETQY
- few TRBV12-3/TRBV12-4 ASSLALSVTDTQY
TRBD2 - TRBV7-8 ASSLGEGNFDSYEQY
TRBD1 few TRBV12-3/TRBV12-4 ASRTRTGGIGYNEQF
- few TRBV6-1 ASSDVGRLNGYT
- many TRBV6-5 ASSYLPRVGGTNEQF
- - TRBV23-1 ASSQSQGSNQPQH
TRBD1 few TRBV11-2 ASSFQISRDRSYEQY
- few TRBV7-2 ASSLYKASADTQY
- - TRBV7-9 ASSRDHTYEQY
- - TRBV6-1 ASSEASSSETEAF
- - TRBV4-3 ASSQDPSEGEQF
- few TRBV20-1 RAPGQGETQY
- few TRBV9 ASSVDGGRGIRGETQY
- - TRBV6-2/TRBV6-3 ASRKGLSSYNEQF
- - TRBV7-9 ATGDSYGYT
- few TRBV15 AIGFWGEQF
TRBD2 - TRBV10-3 AISKAGATYEQY
- few TRBV13 ASSPGGENIQY
- few TRBV5-6 ASSGTGLGYNEQF
- few TRBV6-6 ASSYEGVRPEAF
- few TRBV20-1 SARVPSNEQY
TRBD1 - TRBV12-3/TRBV12-4 ASSHRDRLNTEAF
- - TRBV10-3 AIRQGQTQETQY
TRBD1 few TRBV11-2 ASSLGRGQGTRTTEAF
- - TRBV20-1 SARDATSMNTEAF
- few TRBV11-2 ASSLAAWISSSQY
- - TRBV6-2/TRBV6-3 ASSWLYEQY
- few TRBV7-9 ASSLGTTHTGELF